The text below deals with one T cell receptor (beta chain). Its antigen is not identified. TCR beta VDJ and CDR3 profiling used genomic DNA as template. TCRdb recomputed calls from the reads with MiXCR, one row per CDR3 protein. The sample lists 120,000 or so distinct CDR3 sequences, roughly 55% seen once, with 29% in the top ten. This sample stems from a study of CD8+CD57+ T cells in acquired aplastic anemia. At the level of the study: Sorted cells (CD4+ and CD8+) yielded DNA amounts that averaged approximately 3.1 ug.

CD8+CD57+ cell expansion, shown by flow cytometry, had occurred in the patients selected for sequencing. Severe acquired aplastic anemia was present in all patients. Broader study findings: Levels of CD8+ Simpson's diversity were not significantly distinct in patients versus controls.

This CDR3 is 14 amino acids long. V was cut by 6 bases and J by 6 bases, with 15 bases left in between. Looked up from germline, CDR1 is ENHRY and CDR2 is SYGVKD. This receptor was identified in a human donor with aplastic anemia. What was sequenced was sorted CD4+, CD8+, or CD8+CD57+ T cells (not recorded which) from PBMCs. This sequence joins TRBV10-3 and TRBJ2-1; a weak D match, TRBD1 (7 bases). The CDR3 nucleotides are TGTGCCATCAGAATGACAGGGACTGGCAATGAGCAGTTCTTC. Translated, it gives CAIRMTGTGNEQFF.